Presented here are 21 T cell receptor beta chains from one specimen sequenced in a study of read filtering for tumor transcriptome and immune sequencing. From 400 to 450 ng of RNA, a library with molecular barcoded alpha/delta and beta/gamma adaptors was made. One entry per CDR3 protein results from TCRdb running MiXCR on the reads. In the table there are 57,000 or so distinct CDR3 sequences, 15% to 25% of which are singletons. What was sequenced was a population of CD138-negative cells sorted from bone marrow. The receptors come from a donor aged 40 or over with multiple myeloma.

This clonotype has at least ten counts. The genes are TRBV6-1 and TRBJ1-1; maybe TRBD1 (5 bases). Germline CDR1 MNHNS, CDR2 SASEGT. V dropped 6 bases and J dropped 5 bases, with 7 bases sitting between them. The CDR3 extends over 11 amino acids. DNA for the CDR3: TGTGCCAGCAGACAGGTTACTGAAGCTTTCTTT. Translating gives CASRQVTEAFF.

The sample holds many counts of this clonotype. The chain employs TRBV5-1 and TRBJ2-1, with 8 bases that match TRBD1. V was clipped by 0 bases and J by 3 bases; unmatched bases: 14. Germline-derived CDR1 and CDR2 are SGHRS and YFSETQ. The CDR3 is made up of 19 amino acids. Here the CDR3 DNA reads TGCGCCAGCAGCTTGGGGCGACAGGGGAGGCCCGCCCACTACAATGAGCAGTTCTTC. Translating gives CASSLGRQGRPAHYNEQFF.

For this clonotype: Germline and junction disagree at one end, which may indicate a read error. The V call is TRBV20-1, the J call TRBJ2-5, with 11 bases aligning to TRBD2. In germline, CDR1 is DFQATT, CDR2 SNEGSKA (reference sequence). The CDR3 is 15 residues long. As DNA, the CDR3 is TGCAATGCTACTATAGTAGCGGGGGGGCGAGAGACCCAGTACTTC. It translates to CNATIVAGGRETQYF.

The rearrangement joins TRBV3-1 to TRBJ2-7; 10 nucleotides line up with TRBD2. The length of the CDR3 is 17 residues. J gave up 6 bases and V 4 bases, and 15 bases lay outside the gene matches. The germline V gene encodes CDR1 LGHDT and CDR2 YNNKEL (reference sequence). The CDR3 sequence: CASSLGLAARREREQYF. For the CDR3, the DNA is TGTGCCAGCAGCCTCGGACTAGCGGCGCGACGGGAGCGCGAGCAGTACTTC.

About this clonotype: A read error may be the cause here, since a much bigger clone is one base away. V gene TRBV29-1 combines with J gene TRBJ1-1; TRBD1 agrees at 7 bases. V trimming: 4 bases; J trimming: 6 bases; junction bases outside the gene matches: 8. This CDR3 region has 13 residues. Germline-derived CDR1 and CDR2 are SQVTM and ANQGSEA. CDR3 protein: CSVGYQGGAEAFF. As DNA, the CDR3 is TGCAGCGTTGGTTACCAGGGGGGGGCTGAAGCTTTCTTT.

This clonotype has ten or more counts. V is TRBV6-2 or TRBV6-3 and J is TRBJ2-1; 8 bases map to TRBD2. The junction had 9 bases not matched to a gene; V was cut back by 7 bases and J by 13 bases. CDR1 MNHEY and CDR2 SVGEGT come from the germline V gene. The CDR3 runs 12 residues. The CDR3 region is CASNPTGTRQFF. DNA for the CDR3: TGTGCCAGCAATCCCACCGGGACTAGACAGTTCTTC.

This clonotype was found a few times. CDR3 loop: CASRPTGSSYNEQFF. The CDR3 DNA follows: TGTGCCAGCAGACCGACAGGATCCTCCTACAATGAGCAGTTCTTC. This sequence joins TRBV7-9 and TRBJ2-1, with D possibly TRBD1 on 6 matching bases. Per germline, CDR1 SEHNR and CDR2 FQNEAQ (reference sequence). V dropped 6 bases and J dropped 0 bases, with 12 bases sitting between them. CDR3 size: 15 residues.

As to this clonotype: Possible read error: a much larger clone is one base away. V usage is TRBV7-2 and J usage is TRBJ2-7, with a tentative D call TRBD2 (5 bases). V lost 8 bases to trimming and J lost 6 bases, with 20 bases between them. The CDR3 has 14 residues. CDR1 is SGHTA, CDR2 FQGNSA, per germline. CDR3 sequence (DNA): TGTGCCAGCGGTTCCCACGGGGTTCGCCCCGAGCAGTACTTC. Amino acid sequence: CASGSHGVRPEQYF. Full variable domain (missing parts from reference TRBV7-2 and TRBJ2-7): GAGVSQSPSNKVTEKGKDVELRCDPISGHTALYWYRQSLGQGLEFLIYFQGNSAPDKSGLPSDRFSAERTGGSVSTLTIQRTQQEDSAVYLCASGSHGVRPEQYFGPGTRLTVT.

In its sample, this clonotype was seen many times. The chain has TRBV5-5 and TRBJ2-7; 13 bases fit TRBD2. The germline CDR1 and CDR2 sequences are SGHKS and YYEKEE (reference sequence). This CDR3 is 15 amino acids long. Trimming took 6 bases from V and 6 from J; bases not matched to a gene: 9. In DNA, the CDR3 is TGTGCCAGCAAGGGGACTAGCGGGATACCCACCGAGCAGTACTTC. Encoded protein: CASKGTSGIPTEQYF.

In its sample, this clonotype was seen many times. This chain connects TRBV28 to TRBJ1-1, with 8 bases that match TRBD1. The CDR3 runs 12 residues. Looked up from germline, CDR1 is MDHEN and CDR2 is SYDVKM. J was trimmed by 4 bases and V by 7 bases; bases with no gene match: 2. The CDR3 nucleotides read TGTGCCAGCACCGACAGGGGCACTGAAGCTTTCTTT. Translation gives CASTDRGTEAFF. Together with reference TRBV28 and TRBJ1-1, the CDR3 gives the full variable domain: DVKVTQSSRYLVKRTGEKVFLECVQDMDHENMFWYRQDPGLGLRLIYFSYDVKMKEKGDIPEGYSVSREKKERFSLILESASTNQTSMYLCASTDRGTEAFFGQGTRLTVV.

Many counts were recorded for this clonotype. The chain recombines TRBV29-1 with TRBJ2-3, with 7 bases identical to TRBD1. J gave up 6 bases and V 6 bases, and 15 bases lay outside the gene matches. The CDR3 consists of 15 residues. CDR1 and CDR2 from the germline V gene are SQVTM and ANQGSEA. CDR3 in amino acids: CSVTGTVAFADTQYF. Here the CDR3 DNA reads TGCAGCGTGACCGGGACAGTGGCCTTTGCGGATACGCAGTATTTT.

This clonotype came up many times. The chain recombines TRBV12-3 or TRBV12-4 with TRBJ2-2, with TRBD1 as a possible D gene (6 bases). The CDR3 consists of 14 residues. The V end lost 5 bases, the J end lost 6 bases, and 13 bases lay between the germline ends. The CDR3 region is CASSARGWAGELFF. In DNA form, the CDR3 reads TGTGCCAGCAGTGCCAGGGGATGGGCCGGGGAGCTGTTTTTT.

This clonotype was detected ten times or more. This chain uses TRBV5-1 with TRBJ2-1; possible D gene TRBD2, 6 bases. The V and J ends lost 0 bases and 4 bases respectively, with 11 bases between them. Germline V CDR1 and CDR2: SGHRS, YFSETQ. The CDR3 loop spans 15 amino acids. The CDR3 region is CASSLVASEYNEQFF. The CDR3 region has the DNA TGCGCCAGCAGCTTGGTAGCTAGCGAGTACAATGAGCAGTTCTTC.

This clonotype was detected many times. The chain combines TRBV5-5 with TRBJ2-6; D remains ambiguous. The CDR3 runs 15 residues. With 4 bases removed from V and 0 bases from J, the gap between germline ends came to 8 bases. Germline V gene data show CDR1 as SGHKS and CDR2 as YYEKEE (reference sequence). The CDR3 sequence is CASSASTSGANVLTF. The DNA for the CDR3 is TGTGCCAGCAGCGCCTCTACCTCTGGGGCCAACGTCCTGACTTTC.

This clonotype has a count of ten or more. V is TRBV5-6 and J is TRBJ1-1; TRBD1 might be the D (5 bases). There are 15 residues in the CDR3. Germline-derived CDR1 and CDR2 are SGHDT and YYEEEE. V was trimmed by 0 bases and J by 4 bases, leaving 13 bases between them. The CDR3 DNA follows: TGTGCCAGCAGCTTGGTGGGGGTTCTGGCCACTGAAGCTTTCTTT. Its translation is CASSLVGVLATEAFF. The variable domain in full, completed from reference TRBV5-6 and TRBJ1-1, reads DAGVTQSPTHLIKTRGQQVTLRCSPKSGHDTVSWYQQALGQGPQFIFQYYEEEERQRGNFPDRFSGHQFPNYSSELNVNALLLGDSALYLCASSLVGVLATEAFFGQGTRLTVV.

This clonotype was picked up many times. The rearrangement uses TRBV27 and TRBJ2-2, with 7 bases identical to TRBD1. The junction had 4 bases not matched to a gene; V was cut back by 3 bases and J by 3 bases. The CDR3 has 15 amino acids. Germline CDR1 and CDR2: MNHEY and SMNVEV (reference sequence). Here the CDR3 reads CASSFGDRYTGELFF. Written as DNA, the CDR3 is TGTGCCAGCAGTTTCGGGGACAGATACACCGGGGAGCTGTTTTTT.

This clonotype was recorded at least ten times. Compared with germline, one end of the junction differs, possibly owing to a read error. The rearrangement links TRBV19 to TRBJ2-2; D possibly corresponds to TRBD2 (5 bases). The CDR3 loop spans 13 amino acids. Germline V gene sequence: CDR1 LNHDA, CDR2 SQIVND (reference sequence). The CDR3 spells CASSIEGTGELFF. For the CDR3, the DNA is TGCGCCAGCAGTATAGAGGGCACCGGGGAGCTGTTTTTT. Variable domain in full (rest from reference TRBV19 and TRBJ2-2): DGGITQSPKYLFRKEGQNVTLSCEQNLNHDAMYWYRQDPGQGLRLIYYSQIVNDFQKGDIAEGYSVSREKKESFPLTVTSAQKNPTAFYLCASSIEGTGELFFGEGSRLTVL.

This clonotype was seen at least ten times. This chain connects TRBV28 to TRBJ2-4; the D gene is possibly TRBD1 (6 bases). V dropped 9 bases and J dropped 8 bases, with 11 bases sitting between them. The CDR3 consists of 11 residues. Germline assignment: CDR1 MDHEN and CDR2 SYDVKM. The CDR3 protein is CASRTDDIQYF. The CDR3 bases are TGTGCCAGTAGGACAGATGACATTCAGTACTTC.

This clonotype showed up many times. The V gene is TRBV20-1, the J gene TRBJ2-5; TRBD2 matches at 7 bases. CDR1 and CDR2 (germline): DFQATT, SNEGSKA (reference sequence). V was pared by 7 bases and J by 5 bases, with 16 bases of the junction left unmatched. The CDR3 covers 15 residues. CDR3 coding DNA: TGCAGTGTCACTCAGGGAGGGAGTTCGAGGGAGACCCAGTACTTC. Protein sequence: CSVTQGGSSRETQYF.

This clonotype was seen many times. The chain uses TRBV20-1 and TRBJ2-1; 8 bases map to TRBD2. The germline V gene encodes CDR1 DFQATT and CDR2 SNEGSKA (reference sequence). Unmatched junction bases numbered 4, after V lost 2 bases and J lost 4 bases. The CDR3 runs to 14 residues. In nucleotides, the CDR3 is TGCAGTGCTAGAACTAGCGGAGGATACAATGAGCAGTTCTTC. This sequence encodes CSARTSGGYNEQFF.

This clonotype was detected ten times or more. V usage is TRBV20-1 and J usage is TRBJ2-5; D is unresolved. The V and J ends lost 3 bases and 4 bases respectively, with 9 bases between them. CDR3 length: 12 amino acids. The germline CDR1 and CDR2 sequences are DFQATT and SNEGSKA (reference sequence). CDR3 region: CSASRQSETQYF. The CDR3 DNA sequence: TGCAGTGCTAGTCGGCAGTCAGAGACCCAGTACTTC.